This TCR beta chain is drawn from a study of shared clonotypes between healthy human individuals. The data were produced by immunoSEQ multiplex PCR, yet TCRdb's version contains in-frame clones alone and is incomplete. Among around 610,000 clones, about 96% were seen once, and the ten largest hold roughly 0.1%. The naive CD8 population came from CD45RO-negative cells selected for CCR7, without terminally differentiated effector memory CD45RA+ cells. The sample consisted of naive CD8+ T cells sorted from blood. The TCR was taken from a woman between 25 and 40 years old in good health.

The CDR3 here is CASITSGSYEQYF. The CDR3 DNA is TGTGCCAGCATTACTAGCGGTTCCTACGAGCAGTACTTC. This rearrangement joins TRBV7-9 to TRBJ2-7; 8 bases fit TRBD2. This CDR3 region has 13 residues. Germline lookup yields CDR1 SEHNR and CDR2 FQNEAQ (reference sequence). After removal of 7 bases from V and 1 base from J, the junction contained 3 bases not matched to a gene.